This T cell receptor beta chain comes out of a study of T-cell reconstitution after alpha-beta-depleted transplantation in children. This sample's TCRbeta library carried unique molecular identifier barcodes. Via MiXCR, TCRdb re-called the PCR reads, giving one row per CDR3 protein. The data show approximately 800,000 distinct CDR3 sequences, 16% seen once. CDR3 size: 13 residues. V gave up 4 bases and J gave up 3 bases, with 7 bases separating them. Looked up from germline, CDR1 is SGHAT and CDR2 is FQNNGV. Sequenced here: PBMCs, mostly from graft donor cells, sampled 360 days after TCRalphabeta/CD19-depleted stem cell transplant. The source is a male patient younger than 18 who had a stem cell transplant for acute lymphoblastic leukemia, so the T cells may come from the graft donor. The gene calls are TRBV11-2 and TRBJ1-5, with D possibly TRBD1 on 6 matching bases. The CDR3 protein is CASSSGDNQPQHF. Written as DNA, the CDR3 is TGTGCCAGCAGCTCAGGGGACAATCAGCCCCAGCATTTT.